This T cell receptor beta chain was recorded in a study of T cell clonality in common variable immunodeficiency. Germline assignment: CDR1 SNHLY and CDR2 FYNNEI. This CDR3 spans 19 amino acids. Repertoires were generated with immunoSEQ multiplex PCR, while TCRdb's copy carries only in-frame clones and drops some. This sample carries under 35,000 clones, none of them present only once. In this sample, this clone turned up a few times. The read ends 3 residues before the CDR3 terminus; that terminus is restored from the germline J gene. The receptor comes from a person aged 18-70 years in good health. V and J are TRBV2 and TRBJ1-2, with 8 bases lining up with TRBD1. Material for sequencing was peripheral blood mononuclear cells. CDR3 bases read: TGTGCCAGCAGTCTAGGAAGGACAGGGTCGAGGGGGAGCCTATACGAC. This translates into CASSLGRTGSRGSLYD. In full, the CDR3 is CASSLGRTGSRGSLYDYTF.